This TCR beta chain was found in a study of T cell responses to AZD1222 COVID-19 vaccine. The study, taken as a whole, reports: None of the repertoires were sampled until the peak T cell response had passed. Clonal diversity may have been underestimated in mostly white British donors. CD4 TCRs covered the whole spike, strongest at regions 160-218 and 743-854.

The V segment lost 2 bases and the J segment 0 bases; nucleotides outside the gene matches: 4. In germline, CDR1 is MNHNY, CDR2 SVGAGI (reference sequence). This CDR3 is 16 amino acids long. This table comes from immunoSEQ multiplex PCR, and its TCRdb copy is limited to in-frame clones, with some not included. Here the sample spans about 140,000 clones, around nine tenths being singletons. In the case of this clone: What it binds is not known.

The chain is built from TRBV6-6 and TRBJ1-3, with 7 bases matching TRBD1. The sequences come from peripheral blood, collected 28 days after the second AZD1222 dose. The TCR originated in an adult who received the AZD1222 COVID-19 vaccine. This CDR3 is CASSYGPGGSGNTIYF. The DNA for the CDR3 is TGTGCCAGCAGTTACGGTCCAGGGGGCTCTGGAAACACCATATATTTT.